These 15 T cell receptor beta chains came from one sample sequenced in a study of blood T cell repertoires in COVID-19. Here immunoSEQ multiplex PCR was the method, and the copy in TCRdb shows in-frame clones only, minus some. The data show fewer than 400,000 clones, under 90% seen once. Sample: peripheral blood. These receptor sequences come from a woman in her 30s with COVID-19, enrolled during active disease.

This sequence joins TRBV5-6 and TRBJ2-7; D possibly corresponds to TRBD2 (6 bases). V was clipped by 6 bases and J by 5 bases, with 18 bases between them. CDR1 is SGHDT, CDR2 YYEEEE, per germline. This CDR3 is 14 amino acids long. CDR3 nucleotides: TGTGCCAGCAACCGACGCCGGGGGAATCACGAGCAGTACGTC. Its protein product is CASNRRRGNHEQYV.

CDR3 residues: CASSRSGGTDTQYF. Here the CDR3 DNA reads TGTGCCAGCAGTCGTAGCGGGGGCACAGATACGCAGTATTTT. The chain joins TRBV7-2 to TRBJ2-3; 8 positions agree with TRBD2. V trimming: 6 bases; J trimming: 1 base; junction bases outside the gene matches: 3. The length of the CDR3 is 14 residues. CDR1 and CDR2 from the germline V gene are SGHTA and FQGNSA.

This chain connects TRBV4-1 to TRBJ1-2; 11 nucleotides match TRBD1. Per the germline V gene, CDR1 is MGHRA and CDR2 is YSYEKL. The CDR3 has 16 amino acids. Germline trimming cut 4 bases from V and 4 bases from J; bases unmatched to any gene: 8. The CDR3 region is CASSPKDRGPFYGYTF. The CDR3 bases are TGCGCCAGCAGCCCGAAGGACAGGGGGCCGTTCTATGGCTACACCTTC.

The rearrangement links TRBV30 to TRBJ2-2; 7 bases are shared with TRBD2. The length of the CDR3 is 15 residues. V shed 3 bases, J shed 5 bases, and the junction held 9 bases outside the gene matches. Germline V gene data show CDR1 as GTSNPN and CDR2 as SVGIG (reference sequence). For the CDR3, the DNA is TGTGCCTGGAGCGCAACTCTGGGAGGGACCGGGGAGCTGTTTTTT. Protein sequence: CAWSATLGGTGELFF. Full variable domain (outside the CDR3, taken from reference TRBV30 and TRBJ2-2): SQTIHQWPATLVQPVGSPLSLECTVEGTSNPNLYWYRQAAGRGLQLLFYSVGIGQISSEVPQNLSASRPQDRQFILSSKKLLLSDSGFYLCAWSATLGGTGELFFGEGSRLTVL.

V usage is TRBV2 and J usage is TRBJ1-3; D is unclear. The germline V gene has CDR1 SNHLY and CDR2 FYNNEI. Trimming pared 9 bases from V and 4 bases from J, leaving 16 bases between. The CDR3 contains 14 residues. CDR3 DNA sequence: TGTGCCAGTACCCGAGGGAACGCCGGAAACACCATATATTTT. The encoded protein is CASTRGNAGNTIYF.

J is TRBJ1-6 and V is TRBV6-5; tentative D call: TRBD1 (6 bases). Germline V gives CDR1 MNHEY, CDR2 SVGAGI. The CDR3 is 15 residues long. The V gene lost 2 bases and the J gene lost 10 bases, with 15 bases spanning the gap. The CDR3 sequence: CASSYEVRGQSPLHF. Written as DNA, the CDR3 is TGTGCCAGCAGTTACGAGGTCAGGGGACAATCACCCCTCCACTTT.

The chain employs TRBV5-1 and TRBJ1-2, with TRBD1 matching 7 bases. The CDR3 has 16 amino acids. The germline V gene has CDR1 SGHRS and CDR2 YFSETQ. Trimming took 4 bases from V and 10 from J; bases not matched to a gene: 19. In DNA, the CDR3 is TGCGCCAGCAGCCCGGACAGGAATACAGACTATGGCTACTACACCTTC. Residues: CASSPDRNTDYGYYTF.

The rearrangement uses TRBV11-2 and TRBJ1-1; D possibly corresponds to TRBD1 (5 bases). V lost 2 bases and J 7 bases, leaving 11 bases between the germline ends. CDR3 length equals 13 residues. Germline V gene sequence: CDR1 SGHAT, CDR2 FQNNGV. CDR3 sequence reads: CASSLHGGIEAFF. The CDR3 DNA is TGTGCCAGCAGCTTACACGGGGGAATTGAAGCTTTCTTT.

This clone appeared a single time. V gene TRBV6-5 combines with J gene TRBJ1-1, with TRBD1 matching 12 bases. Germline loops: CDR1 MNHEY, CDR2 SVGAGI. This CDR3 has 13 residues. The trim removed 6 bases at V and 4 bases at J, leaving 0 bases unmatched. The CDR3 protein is CASRGQGATEAFF. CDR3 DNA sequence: TGTGCCAGCAGGGGACAGGGGGCCACTGAAGCTTTCTTT.

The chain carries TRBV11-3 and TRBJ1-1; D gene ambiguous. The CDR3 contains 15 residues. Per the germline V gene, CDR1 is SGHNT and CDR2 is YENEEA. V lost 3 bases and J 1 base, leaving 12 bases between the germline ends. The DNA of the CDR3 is TGTGCCAGCAGCTTCGCTCCAGTCCGGAACACTGAAGCTTTCTTT. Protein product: CASSFAPVRNTEAFF.

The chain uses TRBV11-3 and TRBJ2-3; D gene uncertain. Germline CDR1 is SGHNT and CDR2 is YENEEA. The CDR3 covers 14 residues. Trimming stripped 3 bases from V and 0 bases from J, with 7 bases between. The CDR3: CASSLSSSTDTQYF. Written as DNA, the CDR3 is TGTGCCAGCAGCTTGAGCTCAAGCACAGATACGCAGTATTTT.

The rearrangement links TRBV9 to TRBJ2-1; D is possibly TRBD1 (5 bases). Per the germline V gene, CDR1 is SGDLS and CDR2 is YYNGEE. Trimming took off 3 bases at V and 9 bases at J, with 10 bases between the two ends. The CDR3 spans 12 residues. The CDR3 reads CASSADSIEQFF. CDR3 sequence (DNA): TGTGCCAGCAGCGCCGACAGTATTGAGCAGTTCTTC. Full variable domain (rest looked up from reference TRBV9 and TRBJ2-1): DSGVTQTPKHLITATGQRVTLRCSPRSGDLSVYWYQQSLDQGLQFLIQYYNGEERAKGNILERFSAQQFPDLHSELNLSSLELGDSALYFCASSADSIEQFFGPGTRLTVL.

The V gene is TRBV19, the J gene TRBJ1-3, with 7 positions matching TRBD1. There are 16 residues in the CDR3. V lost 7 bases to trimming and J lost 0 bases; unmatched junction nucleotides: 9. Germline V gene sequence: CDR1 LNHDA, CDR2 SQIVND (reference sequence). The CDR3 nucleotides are TGTGCCAGTATCACGCCGGGACAGACCTCTGGAAACACCATATATTTT. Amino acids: CASITPGQTSGNTIYF.

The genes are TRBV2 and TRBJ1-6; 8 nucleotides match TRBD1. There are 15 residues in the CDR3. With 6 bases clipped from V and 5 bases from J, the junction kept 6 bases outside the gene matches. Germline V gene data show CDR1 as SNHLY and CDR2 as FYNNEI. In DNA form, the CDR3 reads TGTGCCAGCAGAAGAGGACAGGGCCATAATTCACCCCTCCACTTT. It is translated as CASRRGQGHNSPLHF. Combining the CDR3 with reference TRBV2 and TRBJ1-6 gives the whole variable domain EPEVTQTPSHQVTQMGQEVILRCVPISNHLYFYWYRQILGQKVEFLVSFYNNEISEKSEIFDDQFSVERPDGSNFTLKIRSTKLEDSAMYFCASRRGQGHNSPLHFGNGTRLTVT.

The CDR3 spells CASSLTGSGANVLTF. CDR3 nucleotide sequence: TGTGCCAGCAGTCTAACGGGCTCTGGGGCCAACGTCCTGACTTTC. This chain links TRBV7-2 with TRBJ2-6; no firm D call. CDR3 length: 15 residues. Trimming left V 6 bases short and J 0 bases short, with 9 bases between. Per the germline V gene, CDR1 is SGHTA and CDR2 is FQGNSA.